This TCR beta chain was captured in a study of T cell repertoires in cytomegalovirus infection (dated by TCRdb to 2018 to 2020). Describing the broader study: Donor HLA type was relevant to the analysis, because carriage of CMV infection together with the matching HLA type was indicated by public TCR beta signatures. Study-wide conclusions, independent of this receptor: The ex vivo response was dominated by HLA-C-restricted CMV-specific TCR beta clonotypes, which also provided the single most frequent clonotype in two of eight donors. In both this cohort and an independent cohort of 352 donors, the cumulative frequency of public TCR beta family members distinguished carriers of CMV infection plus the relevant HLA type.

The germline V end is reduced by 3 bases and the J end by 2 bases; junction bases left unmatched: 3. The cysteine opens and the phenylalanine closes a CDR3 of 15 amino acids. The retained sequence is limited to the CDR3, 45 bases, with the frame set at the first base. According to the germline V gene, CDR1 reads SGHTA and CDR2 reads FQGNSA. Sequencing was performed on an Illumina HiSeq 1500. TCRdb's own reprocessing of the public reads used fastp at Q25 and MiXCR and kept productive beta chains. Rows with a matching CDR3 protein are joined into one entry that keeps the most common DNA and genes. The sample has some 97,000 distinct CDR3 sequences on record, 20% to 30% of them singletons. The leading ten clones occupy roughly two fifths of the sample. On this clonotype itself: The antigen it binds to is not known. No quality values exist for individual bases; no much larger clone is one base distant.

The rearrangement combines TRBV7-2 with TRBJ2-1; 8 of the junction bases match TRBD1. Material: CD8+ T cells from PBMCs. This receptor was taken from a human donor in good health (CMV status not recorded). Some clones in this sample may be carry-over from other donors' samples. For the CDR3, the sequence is CASSFTGGAYNEQFF. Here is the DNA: TGTGCCAGCAGCTTTACAGGGGGTGCCTACAATGAGCAGTTCTTC.